Listed below are T cell receptor beta chains from one sample, sequenced in a study. From the 5' RACE reads, TCRdb called clonotypes with MiXCR, one entry per CDR3 protein. The sample consists of fewer than 80,000 distinct CDR3 sequences, 22% of them appearing once. Sequencing input: memory CD4+ T cells sorted from a lymph node. Receptors originate from a female donor with breast cancer. Both conserved end residues are part of each CDR3. D genes are given only for firm matches. Not every row has a clone size; where given, it reads once, few, many or a size class.

j_call: TRBJ2-7
clone_size: few
d_call: .
v_call: TRBV7-6
cdr3_nt: TGTGCCAGCAGCACCCCCGGGGGATCCTACGAGCAGTACTTC
cdr3_aa: CASSTPGGSYEQYF

j_call: TRBJ1-3
clone_size: .
d_call: .
v_call: TRBV5-1
cdr3_nt: TGCGCCAGCAGCTCGGCAATGGGAAACACCATATATTTT
cdr3_aa: CASSSAMGNTIYF

j_call: TRBJ2-7
clone_size: few
d_call: TRBD1
v_call: TRBV7-9
cdr3_nt: TGTGCCAGCAGCTCCGGACAGGGGTCGAACGAGCAGTACTTC
cdr3_aa: CASSSGQGSNEQYF

j_call: TRBJ1-2
clone_size: many
d_call: .
v_call: TRBV6-5
cdr3_nt: TGTGCCAGCAGTGCAGGGGCCTCGTTCGGCTACACCTTC
cdr3_aa: CASSAGASFGYTF

j_call: TRBJ2-1
clone_size: few
d_call: TRBD2
v_call: TRBV5-1
cdr3_nt: TGCGCCAGCAGCTTATACCCGGGACTAGCGGAACTTGGATCCTACAATGAGCAGTTCTTC
cdr3_aa: CASSLYPGLAELGSYNEQFF

j_call: TRBJ2-1
clone_size: many
d_call: .
v_call: TRBV29-1
cdr3_nt: TGCAGCGCCTGTCATTCCTACAATGAGCAGTTCTTC
cdr3_aa: CSACHSYNEQFF

j_call: TRBJ2-5
clone_size: few
d_call: .
v_call: TRBV7-3
cdr3_nt: TGTGCCAGCAGCTTAACCCTAGGGGGGTTGGAGACCCAGTACTTC
cdr3_aa: CASSLTLGGLETQYF

j_call: TRBJ2-1
clone_size: .
d_call: .
v_call: TRBV5-1
cdr3_nt: TGCGCCAGCAGCCCCGGGACAGTGGGAGGATATGAGCAGTTCTTC
cdr3_aa: CASSPGTVGGYEQFF

j_call: TRBJ1-5
clone_size: few
d_call: .
v_call: TRBV6-2/TRBV6-3
cdr3_nt: TGTGCCAGCAGCGGGGTGAATCAGCCCCAGCATTTT
cdr3_aa: CASSGVNQPQHF

j_call: TRBJ2-7
clone_size: .
d_call: TRBD2
v_call: TRBV20-1
cdr3_nt: TGCAGTCCCCTGAGGGTAGCGGGCGGACATGTCCTTGACGAGCAGTACTTC
cdr3_aa: CSPLRVAGGHVLDEQYF

j_call: TRBJ2-1
clone_size: many
d_call: .
v_call: TRBV6-1
cdr3_nt: TGTGCCAGCAGCCTAGGGTCGACAGGTACGCGCAATGAGCAGTTCTTC
cdr3_aa: CASSLGSTGTRNEQFF

j_call: TRBJ1-1
clone_size: .
d_call: .
v_call: TRBV11-1
cdr3_nt: TGTGCCAGCAGCTTAGGCTTGTTTGACACTGAAGCTTTCTTT
cdr3_aa: CASSLGLFDTEAFF

j_call: TRBJ2-1
clone_size: .
d_call: .
v_call: TRBV27
cdr3_nt: TGTGCCAGCAGTTTGATGGGGGTCAATGAGCAGTTCTTC
cdr3_aa: CASSLMGVNEQFF

j_call: TRBJ2-1
clone_size: .
d_call: .
v_call: TRBV9
cdr3_nt: TGTGCCAGCAGCGGAGGGGACACTTGGAGTGAGCAGTTCTTC
cdr3_aa: CASSGGDTWSEQFF

j_call: TRBJ2-7
clone_size: few
d_call: .
v_call: TRBV9
cdr3_nt: TGTGCCAGCAGCGTAGGACTAGTCTCCTACGAGCAGTACTTC
cdr3_aa: CASSVGLVSYEQYF

j_call: TRBJ2-1
clone_size: many
d_call: .
v_call: TRBV5-1
cdr3_nt: TGCGCCAGCAGCTTGGCTACAGGACACAATGAGCAGTTCTTC
cdr3_aa: CASSLATGHNEQFF

j_call: TRBJ1-2
clone_size: .
d_call: .
v_call: TRBV7-2
cdr3_nt: TGTGCCAGCAGCTTAGAAGTGGGTCGGTATGGCTACACCTTC
cdr3_aa: CASSLEVGRYGYTF

j_call: TRBJ1-6
clone_size: many
d_call: .
v_call: TRBV7-6
cdr3_nt: TGTGCCAGCAGCTTAGGGGATAGATATTCACCCCTCCACTTT
cdr3_aa: CASSLGDRYSPLHF

j_call: TRBJ2-3
clone_size: medium-sized
d_call: .
v_call: TRBV7-2
cdr3_nt: TGTGCCAGCAGCTATACTAGCAGCACAGATACGCAGTATTTT
cdr3_aa: CASSYTSSTDTQYF

j_call: TRBJ2-1
clone_size: .
d_call: TRBD2
v_call: TRBV5-1
cdr3_nt: TGCGCCAGCAGCCCTGGACTAGCGGGGGGATGCAATGAGCAGTTCTTC
cdr3_aa: CASSPGLAGGCNEQFF

j_call: TRBJ1-2
clone_size: many
d_call: .
v_call: TRBV6-5
cdr3_nt: TGTGCCAGCAGGAGGAAGGCTAACTATGGCTACACCTTC
cdr3_aa: CASRRKANYGYTF

j_call: TRBJ2-6
clone_size: many
d_call: .
v_call: TRBV15
cdr3_nt: TGTGCCACCAGCAGAGGAACGAGCTCTGGGGCCAACGTCCTGACTTTC
cdr3_aa: CATSRGTSSGANVLTF

j_call: TRBJ2-7
clone_size: .
d_call: TRBD1
v_call: TRBV7-2
cdr3_nt: TGTGCCAGCGGAATCATAAGGGGACAGATCACTTTC
cdr3_aa: CASGIIRGQITF

j_call: TRBJ2-5
clone_size: few
d_call: .
v_call: TRBV3-1
cdr3_nt: TGTGCCAGCAGCCAACGGCCTCAAGAGACCCAGTACTTC
cdr3_aa: CASSQRPQETQYF